The clone carrying this T cell receptor beta chain has only a few counts. The antigen is unknown. The sample holds other DNA sequences that translate to the same CDR3. cDNA synthesis used the whole RNA isolate, giving expressed TCRB sequences. Generated by immunoSEQ multiplex PCR, the TCRdb table keeps only in-frame clones and is missing some. Of hundreds of thousands of clones in the sample, 11% to 15% were seen once. The germline gives CDR1 SGHTA, CDR2 FQGNSA. V lost 2 bases, J lost 0 bases, and 5 bases lay in between. The CDR3 runs 14 residues. This record comes from a study of beta chain features in type 1 diabetes. Study results and limitations: HLA influence on TCRB rearrangement stayed unresolved here. Shorter TCRB CDR3s, moderately but significantly so, marked every one of the four CD4+ subsets in Type 1 diabetes patients.

This TCR was recovered from a man aged 18 to 30 with type 1 diabetes. The chain has TRBV7-2 and TRBJ1-5; no clear D. The sequenced sample was naive CD4+ T cells from blood. The CDR3 sequence: CASSLRGSNQPQHF. The CDR3 DNA reads as TGTGCCAGCAGCTTACGGGGTAGCAATCAGCCCCAGCATTTT.